These T cell receptor beta chains were read from a single sample in a study of blood T cell repertoires in COVID-19. Sequenced by immunoSEQ multiplex PCR; TCRdb stores in-frame clones only, minus some. The sample yields fewer than 200,000 clones, approximately 81% seen once. Sequences were obtained from peripheral blood. The receptors stem from a woman in her forties or fifties with COVID-19, enrolled during active disease. Each CDR3 is given with its conserved first and last residue. The order of the fields is CDR3 protein, CDR3 DNA, D gene, clone size, J gene, V gene. The D gene is left open where the match is weak. Expanded clones get a size class; other rows say once, few or many, or leave the size out.

CDR3aa: CASSEGLAGGEQYF
CDR3nt: TGTGCCAGCAGTGAAGGTCTAGCGGGGGGCGAGCAGTACTTC
d_gene: TRBD2
abundance: NA
j_gene: TRBJ2-7
v_gene: TRBV6-1

CDR3aa: CASSWGKETGANVLTF
CDR3nt: TGTGCCAGCAGCTGGGGCAAAGAGACTGGGGCCAACGTCCTGACTTTC
d_gene: NA
abundance: NA
j_gene: TRBJ2-6
v_gene: TRBV6-2/TRBV6-3

CDR3aa: CASSQTGGASTDTQYF
CDR3nt: TGTGCCAGTAGCCAAACCGGGGGTGCCAGCACAGATACGCAGTATTTT
d_gene: NA
abundance: NA
j_gene: TRBJ2-3
v_gene: TRBV19

CDR3aa: CAISESLNEQFF
CDR3nt: TGTGCCATCAGTGAGTCTCTAAATGAGCAGTTCTTC
d_gene: NA
abundance: NA
j_gene: TRBJ2-1
v_gene: TRBV10-3

CDR3aa: CSASDYRGYTF
CDR3nt: TGCAGTGCTAGTGATTATCGGGGCTACACCTTC
d_gene: NA
abundance: once
j_gene: TRBJ1-2
v_gene: TRBV20-1

CDR3aa: CASSEAYGTSSYNEQFF
CDR3nt: TGTGCCAGCAGTGAAGCGTATGGGACAAGCTCCTACAATGAGCAGTTCTTC
d_gene: NA
abundance: NA
j_gene: TRBJ2-1
v_gene: TRBV6-1

CDR3aa: CASSPQGRGLTEAFF
CDR3nt: TGTGCCAGCTCACCACAGGGCAGGGGGCTTACTGAAGCTTTCTTT
d_gene: TRBD1
abundance: NA
j_gene: TRBJ1-1
v_gene: TRBV18

CDR3aa: CASSPRGTGPTNEKLFF
CDR3nt: TGTGCCAGCAGCCCCCGGGGGACAGGGCCAACTAATGAAAAACTGTTTTTT
d_gene: TRBD1
abundance: NA
j_gene: TRBJ1-4
v_gene: TRBV9

CDR3aa: CASSQELAGGSGELFF
CDR3nt: TGTGCCAGCAGCCAAGAGCTAGCGGGGGGATCCGGGGAGCTGTTTTTT
d_gene: TRBD2
abundance: NA
j_gene: TRBJ2-2
v_gene: TRBV4-2

CDR3aa: CASSTWDKANTGELFF
CDR3nt: TGTGCCAGCAGTACCTGGGACAAGGCGAACACCGGGGAGCTGTTTTTT
d_gene: NA
abundance: NA
j_gene: TRBJ2-2
v_gene: TRBV7-3

CDR3aa: CASRAGGLNTGELFF
CDR3nt: TGTGCCAGTAGGGCGGGGGGCCTGAACACCGGGGAGCTGTTTTTT
d_gene: TRBD2
abundance: NA
j_gene: TRBJ2-2
v_gene: TRBV19